Described below is a single TCR beta chain sequence and its context. Its antigen is not identified. The record originates from a study of cytomegalovirus exposure and HLA in healthy donors. The primer mix had 60 Vbeta and 13 Jbeta primers. Measured with immunoSEQ multiplex PCR; TCRdb has only the in-frame clones, and not every one. The repertoire includes 140,000 to 150,000 clones, more than 60% of them detected once, and around 1.9% sits in the top ten. The V end was cut by 2 bases, the J end by 7 bases, with 12 bases between. This CDR3 region has 14 residues. Germline CDR1 MDHEN, CDR2 SYDVKM. Overall study findings and caveats: The study found most TCR sequences rare, yet found some public TCRs in many donors. Analysis was carried out at a later point, and it linked a missense DCLRE1C variant to TCR beta V- and J-gene trimming.

This receptor was identified in a male donor in good health and CMV-seronegative. J is TRBJ1-5 and V is TRBV28, with D perhaps matching TRBD1 (5 bases). Sequenced input: PBMCs. CDR3 bases: TGTGCCAGCAGTTTACCGGACACTGGGCAGCCCCAGCATTTT. Translating it yields CASSLPDTGQPQHF.